These T cell receptor beta chains were read from a single sample in a study of Ad26.COV2.S vaccination and SARS-CoV-2 variants. Sequenced by immunoSEQ multiplex PCR; TCRdb stores in-frame clones only, minus some. The sample has roughly 420,000 clones; over 75% are singletons. The material was peripheral blood, obtained in a trial of Ad26.COV2.S vaccine versus placebo. All receptors derive from a person between 18 and 65 years old who received the Ad26.COV2.S COVID-19 vaccine or a placebo. CDR3s include the opening cysteine and the closing phenylalanine or tryptophan. D genes are given only for firm matches. A row's size may be missing; if present it is once, few, many or a size class.

NA | TRBJ2-2 | TRBV10-3 | NA | CAISGYADTGELFF | TGTGCCATCTCGGGATACGCGGACACCGGGGAGCTGTTTTTT
TRBD2 | TRBJ2-5 | TRBV27 | NA | CASKGRGGQETQYF | TGTGCCAGCAAGGGGCGGGGGGGCCAAGAGACCCAGTACTTC
NA | TRBJ1-1 | TRBV19 | NA | CATVGNTEAFF | TGTGCCACCGTCGGAAACACTGAAGCTTTCTTT
NA | TRBJ2-7 | TRBV13 | few | CASSSEDSYEQYF | TGTGCCAGCAGCTCAGAAGACAGTTACGAGCAGTACTTC
NA | TRBJ2-5 | TRBV29-1 | NA | CSVDPSGGETQYF | TGCAGCGTTGATCCATCCGGGGGTGAGACCCAGTACTTC
NA | TRBJ2-7 | TRBV5-1 | few | CASSLSLSAGASYEQYF | TGCGCCAGCAGCTTGTCGCTATCGGCAGGGGCCTCCTACGAGCAGTACTTC
TRBD1 | TRBJ1-6 | TRBV3-1/TRBV3-2 | NA | CASSTGQADTVDNSPLHF | TGTGCCAGCAGCACGGGACAGGCCGACACCGTGGATAATTCACCCCTCCACTTT
NA | TRBJ1-1 | TRBV7-9 | NA | CASSPSGRGAGTEAFF | TGTGCCAGCAGCCCTTCCGGAAGGGGGGCCGGCACTGAAGCTTTCTTT
NA | TRBJ2-7 | TRBV5-4 | NA | CASSSTGYEQYF | TGTGCCAGCAGCTCAACAGGTTACGAGCAGTACTTC
NA | TRBJ1-4 | TRBV6-5 | NA | CASSYKGRSNEKLFF | TGTGCCAGCAGTTACAAGGGGAGGTCTAATGAAAAACTGTTTTTT